This T cell receptor beta chain originates from a study of identical twins. Study-wide results and caveats: Invariant MAIT and iNKT cells could partly confound zero-insertion analyses. Cross-sectional statistics, not tracking of the same donors, supported the conclusions. Cord blood's abundant beta clonotypes had fewer insertions, unlike memory repertoires.

CDR1 and CDR2 from the germline V gene are ENHRY and SYGVKD. With V trimmed by 10 bases and J by 2 bases, 5 bases remained unmatched. The CDR3 is made up of 12 amino acids. TCRdb itself ran the 5' RACE reads through MiXCR, one entry per CDR3 protein. The table has hundreds of thousands of distinct CDR3 sequences, under 9% seen once. This clonotype was seen only a few times. What it recognizes is unknown. A further study also used this sample, focusing on yellow fever vaccine responses in identical twins.

The specimen sequenced was memory (CD45RO+) T cells sorted from blood. This sequence was found in a young woman in good health. The chain links TRBV10-3 to TRBJ2-7; 7 nucleotides line up with TRBD1. The CDR3, as DNA: TGTGCCAGCTCGGGACAGACCTACGAGCAGTACGTC. This codes for CASSGQTYEQYV.